Included here is one T cell receptor beta chain sequence, with context. The antigen is unknown. Clones were read by immunoSEQ multiplex PCR, and TCRdb kept only the in-frame ones, dropping some. The sample yields about 76,000 clones, 83% seen once. V was clipped by 6 bases and J by 5 bases, with 16 bases between them. From germline, CDR1 is SGHTA and CDR2 FQGNSA. The CDR3 is 14 residues long. These data belong to a study of T cell clones after liver transplantation. Findings and caveats of the study: A significant post-transplant drop in circulating graft-donor-reactive CD4 TCRbeta sequences occurred in most of the 8 subjects.

The rearrangement links TRBV7-2 to TRBJ2-5; TRBD2 is a possible D gene (6 bases). This sample comprised CD4+ T cells from blood, obtained at the 22-month timepoint. This receptor was identified in a human patient who received a liver transplant. The graft donor may be the source of some T cells. CDR3 coding DNA: TGTGCCAGCAGTCCGATAGCGGCGGTTGAGACCCAGTACTTC. It codes for CASSPIAAVETQYF.